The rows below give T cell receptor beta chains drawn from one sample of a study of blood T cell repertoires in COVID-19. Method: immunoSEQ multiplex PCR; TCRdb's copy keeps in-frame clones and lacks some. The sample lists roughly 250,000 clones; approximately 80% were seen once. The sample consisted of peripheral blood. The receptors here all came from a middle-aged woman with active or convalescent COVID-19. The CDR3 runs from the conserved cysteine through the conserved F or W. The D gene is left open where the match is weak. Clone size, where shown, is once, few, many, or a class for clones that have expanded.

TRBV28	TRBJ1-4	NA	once	CASSLWGEAANEKLFF	TGTGCCAGCAGTTTATGGGGGGAGGCGGCTAATGAAAAACTGTTTTTT
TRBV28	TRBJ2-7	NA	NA	CASSLRLTYEQYF	TGTGCCAGCAGTTTAAGACTAACCTACGAGCAGTACTTC
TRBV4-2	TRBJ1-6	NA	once	CASSQEHREASYNSPLHF	TGTGCCAGCAGCCAAGAGCATAGGGAGGCGTCCTATAATTCACCCCTCCACTTT
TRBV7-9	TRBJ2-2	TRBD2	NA	CASSLRRGATTGELFF	TGTGCCAGCAGCTTACGGCGGGGGGCGACCACCGGGGAGCTGTTTTTT
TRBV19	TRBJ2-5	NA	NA	CASSINRQETQYF	TGTGCCAGTAGTATTAACAGGCAAGAGACCCAGTACTTC
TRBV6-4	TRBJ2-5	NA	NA	CASSEVQGSQETQYF	TGTGCCAGCAGTGAGGTCCAGGGGTCCCAAGAGACCCAGTACTTC
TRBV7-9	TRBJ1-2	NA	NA	CASSSKQGDGYTF	TGTGCCAGCAGCTCCAAACAGGGCGACGGCTACACCTTC
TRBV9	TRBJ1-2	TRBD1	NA	CASSVEGTGGRYGYTF	TGTGCCAGCAGCGTAGAGGGGACAGGGGGTCGATATGGCTACACCTTC
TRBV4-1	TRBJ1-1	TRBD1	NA	CASSQDHRGNTEAFF	TGCGCCAGCAGCCAAGATCACAGGGGAAACACTGAAGCTTTCTTT
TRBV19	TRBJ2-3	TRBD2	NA	CASSRTSGGGTDTQYF	TGTGCCAGTAGTAGAACTAGCGGGGGGGGCACAGATACGCAGTATTTT
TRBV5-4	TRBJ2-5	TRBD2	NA	CASSSGLAGTQETQYF	TGTGCCAGCAGCTCCGGACTAGCGGGGACCCAAGAGACCCAGTACTTC
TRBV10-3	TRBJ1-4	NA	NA	CAISESFREGKLFF	TGTGCCATCAGTGAGTCGTTTAGGGAGGGAAAACTGTTTTTT
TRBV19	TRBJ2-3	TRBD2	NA	CASSIGFLAGVLTDTQYF	TGTGCCAGTAGTATCGGGTTTCTCGCGGGGGTACTGACAGATACGCAGTATTTT
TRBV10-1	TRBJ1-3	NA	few	CASSEDRFRNTIYF	TGCGCCAGCAGTGAAGACAGGTTCCGAAACACCATATATTTT
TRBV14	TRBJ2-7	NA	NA	CASRGPNWEQYF	TGTGCCAGCAGGGGGCCGAACTGGGAGCAGTACTTC
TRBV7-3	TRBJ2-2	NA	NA	CASSPHGGVNTGELFF	TGTGCCAGCAGCCCCCACGGGGGAGTAAATACCGGGGAGCTGTTTTTT
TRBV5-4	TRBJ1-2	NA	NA	CASSRAGELGYTF	TGTGCCAGCAGCCGCGCGGGGGAACTTGGCTACACCTTC
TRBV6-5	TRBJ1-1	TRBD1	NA	CATRTGLTEAFF	TGTGCCACCAGGACAGGGCTGACTGAAGCTTTCTTT
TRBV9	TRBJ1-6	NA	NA	CASSVAPGINSPLHF	TGTGCCAGCAGCGTAGCCCCAGGGATTAATTCACCCCTCCACTTT
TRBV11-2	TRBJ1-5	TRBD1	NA	CASSLGQTVNQPQHF	TGTGCCAGCAGCTTGGGACAGACAGTCAATCAGCCCCAGCATTTT
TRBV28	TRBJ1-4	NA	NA	CASRLRGQRGKLFF	TGTGCCAGCAGACTGCGCGGACAGAGAGGAAAACTGTTTTTT
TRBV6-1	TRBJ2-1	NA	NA	CASSEALQTVSNEQFF	TGTGCCAGCAGTGAAGCGCTACAGACAGTAAGCAATGAGCAGTTCTTC
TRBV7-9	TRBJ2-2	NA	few	CASSLTGTGELFF	TGTGCCAGCAGCCTTACAGGGACCGGGGAGCTGTTTTTT
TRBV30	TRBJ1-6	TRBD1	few	CAWGITTGGNSPLHF	TGTGCCTGGGGGATAACGACAGGGGGGAATTCACCCCTCCACTTT
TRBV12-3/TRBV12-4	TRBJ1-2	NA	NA	CASSSGNYGYTF	TGTGCCAGCAGTTCAGGGAACTATGGCTACACCTTC
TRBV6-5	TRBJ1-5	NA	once	CASSHLQPQHF	TGTGCCAGCAGCCATCTACAGCCCCAGCATTTT
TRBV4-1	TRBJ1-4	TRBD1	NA	CASSQETGFEKLFF	TGCGCCAGCAGCCAAGAGACAGGGTTTGAAAAACTGTTTTTT
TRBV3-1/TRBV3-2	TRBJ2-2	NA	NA	CASSLGGFGTGELFF	TGTGCCAGCAGCCTGGGGGGTTTTGGTACCGGGGAGCTGTTTTTT
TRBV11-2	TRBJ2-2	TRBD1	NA	CASSLVRGQGRTGELFF	TGTGCCAGCAGCTTAGTGAGAGGACAGGGTCGCACCGGGGAGCTGTTTTTT
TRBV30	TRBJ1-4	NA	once	CAWSRQGSEKLFF	TGTGCCTGGAGTCGGCAGGGGTCTGAAAAACTGTTTTTT
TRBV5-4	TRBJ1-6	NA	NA	CASSPGRATENSPLHF	TGTGCCAGCAGCCCCGGCAGAGCGACGGAAAATTCACCCCTCCACTTT
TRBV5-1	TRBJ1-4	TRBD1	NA	CASSTDRGREKLFF	TGCGCCAGCAGCACGGACAGGGGGCGGGAAAAACTGTTTTTT
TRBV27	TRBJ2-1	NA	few	CASYGSNNEQFF	TGTGCCAGCTACGGGAGCAACAATGAGCAGTTCTTC
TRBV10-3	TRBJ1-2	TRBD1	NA	CAISGDRTSYTF	TGTGCCATCAGTGGGGACAGGACCAGCTACACCTTC
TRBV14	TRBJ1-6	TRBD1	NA	CASSRAGTGGGSPLHF	TGTGCCAGCAGCCGGGCCGGGACAGGGGGCGGGTCACCCCTCCACTTT